This T cell receptor beta chain was profiled in a study of control samples from healthy donors and cancer patients. Using immunoSEQ multiplex PCR, the repertoire was profiled, and TCRdb retains in-frame clones only, with some absent. The table has roughly 120,000 clones, about 92% seen once. The germline CDR1 and CDR2 sequences are SGHVS and FNYEAQ. CDR3 length: 13 residues. The V end lost 5 bases, the J end lost 4 bases, and 11 bases lay between the germline ends. Material for sequencing was PBMCs. The chain recombines TRBV7-6 with TRBJ1-2; possible D gene TRBD1, 5 bases. The receptor was isolated from a man aged 45-60 years with head and neck cancer. The CDR3 DNA sequence: TGTGCCAGCAGCGAACAGGAACTCTATGGCTACACCTTC. Translation: CASSEQELYGYTF.